The rows below give T cell receptor beta chains drawn from one sample of a study of OX40 agonist ivuxolimab in advanced cancers. Repertoires were generated with immunoSEQ multiplex PCR, while TCRdb's copy carries only in-frame clones and drops some. Of some 97,000 clones in the sample, approximately 90% were seen once. The sequencing used CD4+ or CD8+ T cells sorted from blood, collected in a trial of the OX40 agonist ivuxolimab. The receptors were gathered from an adult with an advanced solid tumor such as melanoma, head and neck, liver or kidney cancer. Each CDR3 is given with its conserved first and last residue. A D gene is named only where the DNA matches it firmly. Some rows mark clone size as missing; the rest say once, few, many or name a class of expanded clone.

TRBV7-9	TRBD2	TRBJ2-1	NA	TGTGCCAGCAGCCGCTCCGGGACTAGCGGGTTCAATGAGCAGTTCTTC	CASSRSGTSGFNEQFF
TRBV4-3	NA	TRBJ2-2	NA	TGCGCCAGCAGCCAACAGGGTTTAACGAACACCGGGGAGCTGTTTTTT	CASSQQGLTNTGELFF
TRBV5-4	NA	TRBJ2-1	NA	TGTGCCAGCAGCTTGAGGGGGGTTCGGGACAATGAGCAGTTCTTC	CASSLRGVRDNEQFF
TRBV7-9	NA	TRBJ2-7	NA	TGTGCCAGCAGCCGAGCGGGTCCCGAGGGCGAGCAGTACTTC	CASSRAGPEGEQYF
TRBV13	NA	TRBJ2-3	NA	TGTGCCAGCAGCCGAAAGCACGTTACAGGGCGGGGGACAGATACGCAGTATTTT	CASSRKHVTGRGTDTQYF
TRBV5-1	NA	TRBJ2-1	NA	TGCGCCAGCAGCGCCCTTTCCCAGATAACTGGCAATGAGCAGTTCTTC	CASSALSQITGNEQFF
TRBV5-1	TRBD1	TRBJ2-4	NA	TGCGCCAGCAGCTTGGGCGGGACAGGGGGGCACATTCAGTACTTC	CASSLGGTGGHIQYF
TRBV18	TRBD1	TRBJ2-7	NA	TGTGCCAGCTCACAATCGACAGGGGGGCGAGACGAGCAGTACTTC	CASSQSTGGRDEQYF
TRBV5-6	TRBD2	TRBJ2-7	NA	TGTGCCAGCAGCTCGATCGGGAGGGGCTACGAGCAGTACTTC	CASSSIGRGYEQYF
TRBV4-2	TRBD1	TRBJ1-5	NA	TGTGCCAGCAGCCAAGAGGGAACCGGGACAGGCTCATTATATAGCAATCAGCCCCAGCATTTT	CASSQEGTGTGSLYSNQPQHF
TRBV27	NA	TRBJ2-1	NA	TGTGCCAGCAGTTTAGCGAGCGGGTGGGTAGGTGATGAGCAGTTCTTC	CASSLASGWVGDEQFF
TRBV7-9	NA	TRBJ1-2	NA	TGTGCCAGCAGCTTAGAAGGGGCTGGAAAGAACTATGGCTACACCTTC	CASSLEGAGKNYGYTF
TRBV27	NA	TRBJ1-5	NA	TGTGCCAGCAGTTCCTACGGGGTGGGTCAGCCCCAGCATTTT	CASSSYGVGQPQHF
TRBV5-1	TRBD2	TRBJ2-1	NA	TGCGCCAGCAGCTGGGCGACTAGCGGGAGGGCCAACAATGAGCAGTTCTTC	CASSWATSGRANNEQFF
TRBV18	TRBD1	TRBJ2-7	NA	TGTGCCAGCTCACCACGGGACAGTCACTACGAGCAGTACTTC	CASSPRDSHYEQYF
TRBV6-6	NA	TRBJ2-3	NA	TGTGCCAGCAACGAGAGACGCACAGATACGCAGTATTTT	CASNERRTDTQYF
TRBV7-9	TRBD2	TRBJ2-6	NA	TGTGCCAGCAGCACTAGCGGGGGAGTAAGCTCTGGGGCCAACGTCCTGACTTTC	CASSTSGGVSSGANVLTF
TRBV19	NA	TRBJ1-1	NA	TGTGCCAGTAGTAAACTTTTGAACACTGAAGCTTTCTTT	CASSKLLNTEAFF
TRBV9	TRBD1	TRBJ1-2	NA	TGTGCCAGCAGGGGACAGGCTGACTATGGCTACACCTTC	CASRGQADYGYTF
TRBV7-9	NA	TRBJ2-3	NA	TGTGCCAGCAGCTTAGACGCAGATACGCAGTATTTT	CASSLDADTQYF
TRBV11-3	NA	TRBJ2-7	NA	TGTGCCAGCAGCTTCTCTGTAGGTTACGAGCAGTACTTC	CASSFSVGYEQYF
TRBV7-2	NA	TRBJ1-4	NA	TGTGCCAGCAGCTCATCAACTCGGGCCGTCCGGGAAAAACTGTTTTTT	CASSSSTRAVREKLFF
TRBV27	TRBD2	TRBJ2-2	NA	TGTGCCAGCAGTCCACTAGCGGGGGGCACCGGGGAGCTGTTTTTT	CASSPLAGGTGELFF
TRBV11-3	NA	TRBJ2-3	NA	TGTGCCAGCAGCGTTAGTTCTGCGGGAAGGTCAGATACGCAGTATTTT	CASSVSSAGRSDTQYF
TRBV4-1	TRBD2	TRBJ2-7	NA	TGCGCCAGCAGCCAAGCCGGGACTAGCGGCTCCTACGAGCAGTACTTC	CASSQAGTSGSYEQYF
TRBV5-8	NA	TRBJ2-2	NA	TGTGCCAGCAGCTTACAGGGTATCGGGGAGCTGTTTTTT	CASSLQGIGELFF
TRBV11-2	NA	TRBJ1-2	once	TGTGCCAGCAGCCCCGGAATTTATGGCTACACCTTC	CASSPGIYGYTF
TRBV28	TRBD1	TRBJ1-3	NA	TGTGCCAGCAGTGACAGGGCCCGTTCTGGAAACACCATATATTTT	CASSDRARSGNTIYF
TRBV6-5	NA	TRBJ2-7	once	TGTGCCAGCGCGGACAGTTACGAGCAGTACTTC	CASADSYEQYF
TRBV7-9	TRBD2	TRBJ2-1	NA	TGTGCCAGCAGAGAGACTAGCGGCCCCTACAATGAGCAGTTCTTC	CASRETSGPYNEQFF
TRBV5-1	NA	TRBJ2-7	once	TGCGCCAGCAGGACGGGTCCCCGCTACGAGCAGTACTTC	CASRTGPRYEQYF
TRBV7-2	TRBD2	TRBJ2-1	NA	TGTGCCAGCACGCGGGTTCGGGGGGACAATGAGCAGTTCTTC	CASTRVRGDNEQFF
TRBV9	NA	TRBJ2-2	NA	TGTGCCAGCAAATCGGAGAACACCGGGGAGCTGTTTTTT	CASKSENTGELFF
TRBV16	TRBD2	TRBJ2-1	NA	TGTGCCAGCAGCCAATCGGTCTTAGCGGGAGGGAATGAGCAGTTCTTC	CASSQSVLAGGNEQFF
TRBV6-6	TRBD2	TRBJ2-1	NA	TGTGCCAGCAGTTACACCCAAGCGGGAGTGGGAAATGAGCAGTTCTTC	CASSYTQAGVGNEQFF
TRBV11-2	TRBD2	TRBJ2-7	NA	TGTGCCAGCAGCTTGGAGCGGGGCGCATCCTACGAGCAGTACTTC	CASSLERGASYEQYF
TRBV14	NA	TRBJ2-7	NA	TGTGCCAGCAGCTCTCTAACTTACGAGCAGTACTTC	CASSSLTYEQYF
TRBV7-6	TRBD1	TRBJ2-3	NA	TGTGCCAGCAGCTCGGACAGGGAGGTGGCGAATACGCAGTATTTT	CASSSDREVANTQYF
TRBV7-2	TRBD1	TRBJ2-5	NA	TGTGCCAGCAGCTCGGACAGGGGACAAGAGACCCAGTACTTC	CASSSDRGQETQYF
TRBV19	TRBD1	TRBJ1-5	NA	TGTGCCAGTAGTATTATGGGACAGGGGGCTTCAAATCAGCCCCAGCATTTT	CASSIMGQGASNQPQHF
TRBV5-1	NA	TRBJ2-5	NA	TGCGCCAGCAGCCTCGGACAGCCTCTGGAGACCCAGTACTTC	CASSLGQPLETQYF
TRBV27	NA	TRBJ1-2	NA	TGTGCCAGCAGCCACGGGGGGGCGAACTATGGCTACACCTTC	CASSHGGANYGYTF
TRBV5-1	TRBD2	TRBJ2-3	NA	TGCGCCAGCAGCTTGGGGGGACTAGCGGGAGCCGTTACGCAGTATTTT	CASSLGGLAGAVTQYF
TRBV19	TRBD2	TRBJ2-1	NA	TGTGCCAGTAAAAGAGGGACTAGCGGGACCGGGGCGTACAATGAGCAGTTCTTC	CASKRGTSGTGAYNEQFF